A single T cell receptor (beta chain) is shown here with its context. The antigen is not known. Germline values: CDR1 DFQATT, CDR2 SNEGSKA (reference sequence). This CDR3 is 11 amino acids long. V dropped 0 bases and J dropped 10 bases, with 9 bases sitting between them. With 60 Vbeta and 13 Jbeta primers, the PCR was carried out. Profiled with immunoSEQ multiplex PCR; TCRdb holds only in-frame clones, not every one. The sample data list about 35,000 clones. The record originates from a study of cytomegalovirus exposure and HLA in healthy donors. General study results and limits: A later analysis found TCR association rates differed by HLA locus, highest for DRB1 and lowest for HLA-C.

Sequencing was carried out using PBMCs. The source is a woman aged 40 to 49 in good health and CMV-seropositive. V and J are TRBV20-1 and TRBJ1-2; D not certain. CDR3 DNA sequence: TGCAGTGCTAGAGATCTCGGGGACTACACCTTC. Protein product: CSARDLGDYTF.